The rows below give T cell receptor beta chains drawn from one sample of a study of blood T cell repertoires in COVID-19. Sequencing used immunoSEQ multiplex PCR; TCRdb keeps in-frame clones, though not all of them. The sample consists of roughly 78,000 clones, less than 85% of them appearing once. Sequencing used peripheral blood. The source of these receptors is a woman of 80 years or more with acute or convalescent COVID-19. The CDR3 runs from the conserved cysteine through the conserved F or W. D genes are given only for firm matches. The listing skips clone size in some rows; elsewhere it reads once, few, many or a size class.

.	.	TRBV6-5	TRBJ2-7	TGTGCCAGCAGTCGGACAGGGAGGGCGGGAGAGCAGTACTTC	CASSRTGRAGEQYF
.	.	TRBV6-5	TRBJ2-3	TGTGCCAGCAGTTACAGCCTCAGCACAGATACGCAGTATTTT	CASSYSLSTDTQYF
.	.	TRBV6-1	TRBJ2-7	TGTGCCAGCAGTTCCCTTATCTCCTACGAGCAGTACTTC	CASSSLISYEQYF
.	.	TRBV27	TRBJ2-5	TGTGCCAGCAGTCTTGGACAGACGCTGGGGGAGACCCAGTACTTC	CASSLGQTLGETQYF
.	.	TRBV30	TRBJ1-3	TGTGCCTGGAGTGCCGTTGGGGCAGGGCAGGTGGATGAAGCTGGAAACACCATATATTTT	CAWSAVGAGQVDEAGNTIYF
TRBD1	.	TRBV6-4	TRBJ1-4	TGTGCCAGCAGTATACCGGGACAGGGCAAAGAAAAACTGTTTTTT	CASSIPGQGKEKLFF
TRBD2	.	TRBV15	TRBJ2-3	TGTGCCACCAGCAGGACGGGAGGAGCGTCCATTGTAGATACGCAGTATTTT	CATSRTGGASIVDTQYF
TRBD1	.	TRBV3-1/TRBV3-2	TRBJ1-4	TGTGCCAGCAGCCAGAGACAGGGGAATGAAAAACTGTTTTTT	CASSQRQGNEKLFF
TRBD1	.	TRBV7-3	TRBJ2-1	TGTGCCAGCAGCAGTAGGACAGGTGCTGAGCAGTTCTTC	CASSSRTGAEQFF
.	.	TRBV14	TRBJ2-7	TGTGCCAGCAGCCAAGCATTGGGGAACAGGGTCTCCTACGAGCAGTACTTC	CASSQALGNRVSYEQYF
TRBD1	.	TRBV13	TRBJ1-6	TGTGCCAGCAGCTTAGAGGGGAAAGGGGGCGCGGGTTCACCCCTCCACTTT	CASSLEGKGGAGSPLHF
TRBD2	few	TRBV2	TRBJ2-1	TGTGCCAGCAGTGAAGGGCGGGGGGGCTACAATGAGCAGTTCTTC	CASSEGRGGYNEQFF
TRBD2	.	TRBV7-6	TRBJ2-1	TGTGCCAGCAGCTTAGATGTAGCGGGGAGCTCCTACAATGAGCAGTTCTTC	CASSLDVAGSSYNEQFF
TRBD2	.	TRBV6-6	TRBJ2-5	TGTGCCAGCAAGGCTAGCGGGGGAAACCAAGAGACCCAGTACTTC	CASKASGGNQETQYF
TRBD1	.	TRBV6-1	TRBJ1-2	TGTGCCAGCAGTGAGAATCGAAGGGGGCTAGGGATTCTCTATGGCTACACCTTC	CASSENRRGLGILYGYTF
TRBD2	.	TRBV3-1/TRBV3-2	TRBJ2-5	TGTGCCAGCAGCCTTGGACTAGCGGGGCCTCAAGAGACCCAGTACTTC	CASSLGLAGPQETQYF
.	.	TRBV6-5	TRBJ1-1	TGTGCCAGCAGTTATGACAGATCGAACACTGAAGCTTTCTTT	CASSYDRSNTEAFF
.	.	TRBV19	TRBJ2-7	TGTGCCAGTAGTCCCCTCCTTGGCCCCTACGAGCAGTACTTC	CASSPLLGPYEQYF
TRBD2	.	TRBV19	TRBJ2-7	TGTGCCAGTAGTATGAGGCCTAGCGGGAATGCGGTTCTTGGCGAGCAGTACTTC	CASSMRPSGNAVLGEQYF
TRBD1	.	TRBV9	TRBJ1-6	TGTGCCAGCAGCGCCCATACAGGGGTTGCCTATAATTCACCCCTCCACTTT	CASSAHTGVAYNSPLHF
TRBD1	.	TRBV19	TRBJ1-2	TGTGCCAGTAGTATCTCGGGACAGGGTCACTATGGCTACACCTTC	CASSISGQGHYGYTF
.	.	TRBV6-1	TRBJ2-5	TGTGCCAGCAGTGAGGTCAGGAAAGAGACCCAGTACTTC	CASSEVRKETQYF
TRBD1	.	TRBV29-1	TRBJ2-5	TGCAGCGCCCATAGGGCGGGACAGGGAGGGGAGACCCAGTACTTC	CSAHRAGQGGETQYF
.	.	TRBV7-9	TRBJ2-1	TGTGCCAGCAGCTTAGCGACAGGTTACTACAATGAGCAGTTCTTC	CASSLATGYYNEQFF
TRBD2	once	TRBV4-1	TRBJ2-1	TGCGCCAGCAGCCAAGGGGAGGGACTAGGGTACAATGAGCAGTTCTTC	CASSQGEGLGYNEQFF
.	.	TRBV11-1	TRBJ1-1	TGTGCCAGCAGCTTAGTGACAATGAACACTGAAGCTTTCTTT	CASSLVTMNTEAFF
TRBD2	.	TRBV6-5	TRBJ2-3	TGTGCCAGCAGTCCGCTAGCGGGACACACAGATACGCAGTATTTT	CASSPLAGHTDTQYF
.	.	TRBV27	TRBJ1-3	TGTGCCAGCAGTTTAGCGGGCGGTGGAAACACCATATATTTT	CASSLAGGGNTIYF